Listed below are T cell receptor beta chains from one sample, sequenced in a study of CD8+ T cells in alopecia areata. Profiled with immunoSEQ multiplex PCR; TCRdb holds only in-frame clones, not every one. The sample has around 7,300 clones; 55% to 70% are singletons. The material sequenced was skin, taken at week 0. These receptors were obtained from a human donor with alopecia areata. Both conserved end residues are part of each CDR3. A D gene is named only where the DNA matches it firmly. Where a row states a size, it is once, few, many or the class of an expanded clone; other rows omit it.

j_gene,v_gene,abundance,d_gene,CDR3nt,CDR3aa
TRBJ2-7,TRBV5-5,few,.,TGTGCCAGCAGCTTGGATAGCGTCACCTACGAGCAGTACTTC,CASSLDSVTYEQYF
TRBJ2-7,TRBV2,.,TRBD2,TGTGCCAGCATGCCCCCAAGTCGCGGGGGGGTAAGCTCCTACGAGCAGTACTTC,CASMPPSRGGVSSYEQYF
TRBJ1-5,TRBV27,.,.,TGTGCCAGCAGTTTCACACCTTATAGCAATCAGCCCCAGCATTTT,CASSFTPYSNQPQHF
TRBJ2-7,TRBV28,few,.,TGTGCCAGCAGTCAAACAAGCCTCGGATCCTACGAGCAGTACTTC,CASSQTSLGSYEQYF
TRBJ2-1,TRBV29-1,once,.,TGCAGCGTGGGGCCGACTAACTACAATGAGCAGTTCTTC,CSVGPTNYNEQFF
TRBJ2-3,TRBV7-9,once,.,TGTGCCAGCAGCACACACAGGACGGATACGCAGTATTTT,CASSTHRTDTQYF
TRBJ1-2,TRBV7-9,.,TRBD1,TGTGCCAGCAGCTTACGACAGGGTCCCCTCTATGGCTACACCTTC,CASSLRQGPLYGYTF
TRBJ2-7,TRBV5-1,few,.,TGCGCCAGCAGCTCCGGACAGTACTACGAGCAGTACTTC,CASSSGQYYEQYF
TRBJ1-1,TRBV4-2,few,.,TGTGCCAGCAGCCCTTACGCGACGGTGAACACTGAAGCTTTCTTT,CASSPYATVNTEAFF
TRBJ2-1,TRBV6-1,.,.,TGTGCCAGCAGTGAAGATCCCCGCTCCTACAATGAGCAGTTCTTC,CASSEDPRSYNEQFF
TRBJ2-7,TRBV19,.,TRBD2,TGTGCCAGTAGTATAATAGCGGGCGGGTCCTACGAGCAGTACTTC,CASSIIAGGSYEQYF
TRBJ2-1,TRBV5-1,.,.,TGCGCCAGCAGAGCTCAAGGGGGGTACAATGAGCAGTTCTTC,CASRAQGGYNEQFF
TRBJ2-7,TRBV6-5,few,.,TGTGCCAGCAGTTACGTCGTACGGTCCGAGCAGTACTTC,CASSYVVRSEQYF
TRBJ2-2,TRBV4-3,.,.,TGCGCCAGCAGCCAAAGCCCCAGCGTGGCCTCGAACACCGGGGAGCTGTTTTTT,CASSQSPSVASNTGELFF
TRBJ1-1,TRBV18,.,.,TGTGCCAGCTCATCTTCAAGCAGCACTGAAGCTTTCTTT,CASSSSSSTEAFF
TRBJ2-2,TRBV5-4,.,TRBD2,TGTGCCAGCAGCCGGACTAGCGGGACCACCGGGGAGCTGTTTTTT,CASSRTSGTTGELFF
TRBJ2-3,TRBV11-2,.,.,TGTGCCAGCAGCTTCCCGGGGGCCACAGATACGCAGTATTTT,CASSFPGATDTQYF
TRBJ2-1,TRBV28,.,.,TGTGCCAGCAGTAGGAGAACCTACAATGAGCAGTTCTTC,CASSRRTYNEQFF
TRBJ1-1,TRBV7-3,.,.,TGTGCCAGCAGCCTACACTCGCTTGACACTGAAGCTTTCTTT,CASSLHSLDTEAFF
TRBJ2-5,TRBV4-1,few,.,TGCGCCAGCAGCCAAGATGGGAGGATATCGGAGACCCAGTACTTC,CASSQDGRISETQYF
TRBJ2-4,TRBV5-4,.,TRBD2,TGTGCCAGCAGCTTGGGGCCTGCGGGCGGGGGGTTACTAGCCAAAAACATTCAGTACTTC,CASSLGPAGGGLLAKNIQYF
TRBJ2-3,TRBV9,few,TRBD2,TGTGCCAGCGGCGGGGGGAGGCGGACAGATACGCAGTATTTT,CASGGGRRTDTQYF
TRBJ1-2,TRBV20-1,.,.,TGCAGTGCTGCGACAGGTGGCGGGGTCACCTTC,CSAATGGGVTF
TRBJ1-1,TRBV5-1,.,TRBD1,TGCGCCAGCAGCTACGGACAGGGTCGGGCTGAAGCTTTCTTT,CASSYGQGRAEAFF
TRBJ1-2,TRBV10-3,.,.,TGTGCCATCAGTGAGTCGAAGGCGGTTGTAACCTCATTCTACACCTTC,CAISESKAVVTSFYTF
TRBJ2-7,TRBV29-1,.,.,TGCAGCGTGTGGGGGGCGGATGCCTACGAGCAGTACTTC,CSVWGADAYEQYF
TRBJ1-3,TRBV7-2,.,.,TGTGCCAGCAGCTTAAGTATAGGGGCAGGATCTGGAAACACCATATATTTT,CASSLSIGAGSGNTIYF
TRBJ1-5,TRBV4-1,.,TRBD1,TGTGCCAGCAGCGAGGGGACAGCTGATCAGCCCCAGCATTTT,CASSEGTADQPQHF
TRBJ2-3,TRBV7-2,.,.,TGTGCCAGCAGCTTAGGGCCTGGGCCAGATACGCAGTATTTT,CASSLGPGPDTQYF
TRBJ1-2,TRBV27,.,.,TGTGCCAGCAGTTTAACGAACCCAGGTCTTAACTATGGCTACACCTTC,CASSLTNPGLNYGYTF
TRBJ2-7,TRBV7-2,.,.,TGCGCCAGCAGCCCTTTGTCCGGGACACTTACCTACGAGCAGTACTTC,CASSPLSGTLTYEQYF
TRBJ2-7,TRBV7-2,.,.,TGTGCCAGCAGCTTAGTAGCAGCGGCTGGAACCTACGAGCAGTACTTC,CASSLVAAAGTYEQYF
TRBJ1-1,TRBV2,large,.,TGTGCCAGCAGTATTTTCGGGGGACCCAGCGCTGAAGCTTTCTTT,CASSIFGGPSAEAFF
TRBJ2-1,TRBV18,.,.,TGTGCCAGCTCACCGGGCTTGGGGGAGCAGAATGAGCAGTTCTTC,CASSPGLGEQNEQFF
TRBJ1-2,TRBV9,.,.,TGTGCCAGCAGCGTAGCTGCCAGGCGGGATGGCTACACCTTC,CASSVAARRDGYTF
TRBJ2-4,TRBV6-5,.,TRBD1,TGTGCCAGCAGTTACGGCGGCAGGGGGAACATTCAGTACTTC,CASSYGGRGNIQYF
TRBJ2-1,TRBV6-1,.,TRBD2,TGTGCCAGCAGTGAAGCTAGCGGGAGCTTCTACAATGAGCAGTTCTTC,CASSEASGSFYNEQFF
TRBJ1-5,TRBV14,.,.,TGTGCCAGCAGCCAAGATATTGATCAGCCCCAGCATTTT,CASSQDIDQPQHF
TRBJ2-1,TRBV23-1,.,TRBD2,TGCGCCACCCAGTCCCCAGCGGGGAGGGATGAGCAGTTCTTC,CATQSPAGRDEQFF
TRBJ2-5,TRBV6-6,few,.,TGTGCCAGCAGCCTTCGGCCCCGGGAGACCCAGTACTTC,CASSLRPRETQYF
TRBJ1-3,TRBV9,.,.,TGTGCCAGCAGCCCCGGTTTGGTTGGAAACACCATATATTTT,CASSPGLVGNTIYF
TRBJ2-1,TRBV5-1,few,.,TGCGCCAGCAGCCCCACCACAGGGAACTACAATGAGCAGTTCTTC,CASSPTTGNYNEQFF
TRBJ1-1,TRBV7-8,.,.,TGTGCCAGCAGCTTATTCCGGGGTGGGCAGGGGAGCACTGAAGCTTTCTTT,CASSLFRGGQGSTEAFF
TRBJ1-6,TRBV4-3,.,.,TGCGCCAGCAGTGAGGGAAATTCACCCCTCCACTTT,CASSEGNSPLHF
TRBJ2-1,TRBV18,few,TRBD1,TGTGCCAGCTCACAACAGGGGATGGATGAGCAGTTCTTC,CASSQQGMDEQFF
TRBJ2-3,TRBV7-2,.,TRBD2,TGTGCCAGCAGCACCTTAGCGGGGGGAACCACAGATACGCAGTATTTT,CASSTLAGGTTDTQYF
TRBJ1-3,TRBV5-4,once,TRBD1,TGTGCCAGCAGCTCGGGTCGGAGGGGGCTCTCTGGAAACACCATATATTTT,CASSSGRRGLSGNTIYF
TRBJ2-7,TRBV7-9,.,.,TGTGCCAGCAGCTTAGATGGTTGGACGGTCAGCTACGAGCAGTACTTC,CASSLDGWTVSYEQYF
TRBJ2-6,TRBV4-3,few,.,TGCGCCAGCAGCCCAGGTTACTCTGGGGCCAACGTCCTGACTTTC,CASSPGYSGANVLTF
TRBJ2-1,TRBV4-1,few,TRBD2,TGCGCCAGCAGCCAAGTAACGGCGGGAGGGCCGGATGAGCAGTTCTTC,CASSQVTAGGPDEQFF
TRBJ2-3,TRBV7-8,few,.,TGTGCCAGCAGCTTAGACAGGGCAGATACGCAGTATTTT,CASSLDRADTQYF
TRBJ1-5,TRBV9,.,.,TGTGCCAGCAGCGTCGACCCACTCAATCAGCCCCAGCATTTT,CASSVDPLNQPQHF
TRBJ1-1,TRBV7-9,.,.,TGTGCCAGCAGCTTCTCGGGTTCCGACACTGAAGCTTTCTTT,CASSFSGSDTEAFF
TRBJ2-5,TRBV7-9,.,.,TGTGCCAGCAGCTTACTGCGGTTGATCCAAGGGACCCAGTACTTC,CASSLLRLIQGTQYF
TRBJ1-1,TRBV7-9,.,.,TGTGCCAGCAGCTTCCCTTATCACAAGGACTCTGAAGCTTTCTTT,CASSFPYHKDSEAFF
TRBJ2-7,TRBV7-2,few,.,TGTGCCAGCAGCTCCCTTCCTGGGGGCTCCTACGAGCAGTACTTC,CASSSLPGGSYEQYF
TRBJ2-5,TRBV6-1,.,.,TGTGCCACCAGACACAGGGCCGGGGAGACCCAGTACTTC,CATRHRAGETQYF
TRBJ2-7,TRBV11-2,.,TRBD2,TGTGCCAGCAGCGCCGGGACTAGCGGGAGGTCCTTCGAGCAGTACTTC,CASSAGTSGRSFEQYF